Sequencing of this T cell receptor beta chain was carried out in a study of T cells expressing NK-cell markers. Study-level background: With respect to HCMV, most of the eight sequenced donors were seropositive, and one was seronegative.

This CDR3 is 17 amino acids long. After re-calling the 5' RACE reads, TCRdb lists one entry per CDR3 protein, DNA absent. The sample data list 550,000 to 600,000 distinct CDR3 sequences. The chain carries TRBV12-3 or TRBV12-4 and TRBJ2-2; the TCRdb call, TRBD1, lacks DNA for checking. The TCR sequence derives from a man between 18 and 29 years old in good health. Sequenced: blood T cells: a sorted CD56 or NKG2C T cell subset, CD4+ or CD8+ T cells, or bulk PBMC T cells (not recorded which). CDR3 region: CASNLGLGQHISGELFF.